These 10 T cell receptor beta chains were sequenced from one sample in a study of T cells in Graves' hyperthyroidism and ophthalmopathy. TCR beta CDR3 region amplification was performed from RNA transcripts. Researchers ran a first-round RT-PCR on the TCR CDR3 using the HTBI primer set. TCRdb fed the multiplex PCR reads into MiXCR, producing one record per CDR3 protein. The sample includes around 600,000 distinct CDR3 sequences, more than 12% of them seen just once. The specimen sequenced was blood. The origin of the receptors is a woman aged 45-65 years with Graves' ophthalmopathy.

On this clonotype itself: Mismatch with germline at one junction end may stem from a read error. The V gene is TRBV6-1, the J gene TRBJ2-1; D is unresolved. CDR1 is MNHNS, CDR2 SASEGT, per germline. The CDR3 is made up of 16 amino acids. The CDR3 region is CASSEGRSSSYNEQLF. For the CDR3, the DNA is TGTGCCAGCAGTGAAGGACGGTCGAGCTCCTACAATGAGCAGCTCTTC.

In its sample, this clonotype was seen many times. This chain uses TRBV7-2 with TRBJ2-1, with TRBD2 identical over 7 bases. The CDR3 is 14 amino acids. Trimming took 5 bases from V and 10 from J; bases not matched to a gene: 11. Germline V gene data show CDR1 as SGHTA and CDR2 as FQGNSA. In nucleotides, the CDR3 is TGTGCCAGCAGCCCAAAGCGGGGCCCCTTCGAGCAGTTCTTC. This codes for CASSPKRGPFEQFF.

V and J are TRBV27 and TRBJ2-1; D is perhaps TRBD2 (5 bases). The V gene's germline CDR1 is MNHEY and CDR2 SMNVEV (reference sequence). V was pared by 8 bases and J by 7 bases, with 15 bases between. The CDR3 is 13 residues long. In nucleotides, the CDR3 is TGTGCCAGCGGTAGCTTTACTAGGAATGAGCAGTTCTTC. As protein: CASGSFTRNEQFF.

There are many counts of this clonotype. This chain uses TRBV28 with TRBJ2-1; TRBD2 matches 9 bases. With V trimmed by 9 bases and J by 5 bases, 11 bases remained unmatched. In germline, CDR1 is MDHEN, CDR2 SYDVKM. The CDR3 runs 15 residues. The CDR3 region has the DNA TGTGCCAGTAAATTAGCGGGAGAAGGAAACAATGAGCAGTTCTTC. Residues: CASKLAGEGNNEQFF.

The genes are TRBV5-1 and TRBJ2-5; 8 bases line up with TRBD2. This CDR3 has 14 amino acids. Trimming at V came to 4 bases and at J to 9 bases, leaving 11 bases not matched to a gene. From germline, CDR1 is SGHRS and CDR2 YFSETQ. Here the CDR3 reads CASSPGLVWEAQYF. CDR3 bases: TGCGCCAGCAGCCCGGGACTAGTTTGGGAGGCCCAGTACTTC.

This clonotype came up many times. The V gene is TRBV28, the J gene TRBJ1-5, with a tentative D call TRBD1 (6 bases). Trimming shortened V by 7 bases and J by 1 base, and 14 bases separated the two germline ends. The CDR3 loop spans 15 amino acids. Germline V gives CDR1 MDHEN, CDR2 SYDVKM. The chain's CDR3 is CASTPGGASNQPQHF. Here the CDR3 DNA reads TGTGCCAGCACCCCGGGGGGGGCCAGCAATCAGCCCCAGCATTTT. Together with reference TRBV28 and TRBJ1-5, the CDR3 gives the full variable domain: DVKVTQSSRYLVKRTGEKVFLECVQDMDHENMFWYRQDPGLGLRLIYFSYDVKMKEKGDIPEGYSVSREKKERFSLILESASTNQTSMYLCASTPGGASNQPQHFGDGTRLSIL.

This clonotype was counted ten times or more. The chain links TRBV11-2 to TRBJ2-1; D may be TRBD2 (5 bases). The CDR3 loop spans 16 amino acids. Trimming removed 5 bases from V and 1 base from J, with 15 bases in between. Germline loops: CDR1 SGHAT, CDR2 FQNNGV. The CDR3 loop is CASSPEGSASYNEQFF. The CDR3 DNA reads TGTGCCAGCAGCCCCGAGGGTTCCGCTTCCTACAATGAGCAGTTCTTC.

This clonotype was observed many times. The rearrangement uses TRBV28 and TRBJ1-3; the D gene is possibly TRBD1 (6 bases). V shed 3 bases and J shed 7 bases, with 25 bases lying between them. This CDR3 has 18 amino acids. From germline, CDR1 is MDHEN and CDR2 SYDVKM. The CDR3 region is CASSLVVDGGENFNTIYF. In nucleotides, the CDR3 is TGTGCCAGCAGTTTGGTTGTGGACGGGGGCGAGAATTTTAACACCATATATTTT.

Concerning this clonotype itself: A much bigger clone sits one base away, suggesting this may be a read error. This chain uses TRBV13 with TRBJ2-1; D is tentatively TRBD1 or TRBD2 (7 bases each). Germline loops: CDR1 PRHDT, CDR2 FYEKMQ (reference sequence). The CDR3 contains 19 residues. In nucleotides, the CDR3 is TGTGCCAGCAGCTTAGACAGGGGCTTTAGTCGGGGGGCCGACAATGAGCAGTCCTTC. Encoded protein: CASSLDRGFSRGADNEQSF.

Points on this clonotype: It may be a read error: a sequence one base away is much more abundant. V usage is TRBV6-1 and J usage is TRBJ2-1; 8 positions match TRBD2. The J call is in doubt because the DNA end fits TRBJ2-7 better. Germline CDR1 and CDR2: MNHNS and SASEGT. There are 14 residues in the CDR3. The CDR3 nucleotides read TGTGCCAGCAGAGAAGCGGGAGCGGTGAATGAGCAGTACTTC. It encodes CASREAGAVNEQYF.